The entry below describes one T cell receptor (beta chain). Antigen specificity is unknown. The data stem from a study of CXCR3-negative and CXCR3-positive naive CD8 T cells. The CDR3 length is 14 residues. Germline CDR1 MNHNY, CDR2 SVGAGI (reference sequence). Identification of naive CD8+ T cells rested on CD45RO-CCR7+CD27+CD95- status. Points from the study as a whole: Memory CD8+ cells had much lower diversity, and both naive subsets had comparably high diversity. TRBV-TRBJ usage was alike in naive CXCR3-negative and CXCR3-positive cells but differed in memory cells. When CXCR3-positive naive cells were set against CXCR3-negative naive cells, the former had more hydrophobic TRB CDR3s.

UMI-labeled 5' RACE yielded the TRB cDNA libraries. TCRdb reprocessed the 5' RACE reads, with one entry per CDR3 protein and no DNA. This sample contains some 150,000 distinct CDR3 sequences. This clonotype was obtained from a human donor in good health. Some clones in this sample may be carry-over from other donors' samples. V usage is TRBV6-6 and J usage is TRBJ2-3; TCRdb reports TRBD2, a call that lacks DNA to check it against. Sequences were obtained from naive CXCR3+ CD8+ T cells from blood. The subset denotes: CD45RO-CCR7+CD27+CD95- naive CD8+ T cells expressing CXCR3 (TNR3+). The CDR3 sequence is CASSYTGALDTQYF.